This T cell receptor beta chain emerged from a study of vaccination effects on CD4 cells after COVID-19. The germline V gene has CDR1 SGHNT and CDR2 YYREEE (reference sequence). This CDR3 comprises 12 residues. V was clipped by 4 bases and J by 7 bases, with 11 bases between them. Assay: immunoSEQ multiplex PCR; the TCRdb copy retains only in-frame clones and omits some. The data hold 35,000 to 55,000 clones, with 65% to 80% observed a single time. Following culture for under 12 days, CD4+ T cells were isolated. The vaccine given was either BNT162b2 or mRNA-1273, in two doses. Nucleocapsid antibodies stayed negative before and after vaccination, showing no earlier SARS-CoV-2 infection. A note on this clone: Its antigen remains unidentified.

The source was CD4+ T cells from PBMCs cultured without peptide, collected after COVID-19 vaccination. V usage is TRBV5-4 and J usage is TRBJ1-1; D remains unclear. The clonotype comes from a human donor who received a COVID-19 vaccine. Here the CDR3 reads CASSLPGNEAFF. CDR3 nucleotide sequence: TGTGCCAGCAGCCTCCCCGGTAATGAAGCTTTCTTT.